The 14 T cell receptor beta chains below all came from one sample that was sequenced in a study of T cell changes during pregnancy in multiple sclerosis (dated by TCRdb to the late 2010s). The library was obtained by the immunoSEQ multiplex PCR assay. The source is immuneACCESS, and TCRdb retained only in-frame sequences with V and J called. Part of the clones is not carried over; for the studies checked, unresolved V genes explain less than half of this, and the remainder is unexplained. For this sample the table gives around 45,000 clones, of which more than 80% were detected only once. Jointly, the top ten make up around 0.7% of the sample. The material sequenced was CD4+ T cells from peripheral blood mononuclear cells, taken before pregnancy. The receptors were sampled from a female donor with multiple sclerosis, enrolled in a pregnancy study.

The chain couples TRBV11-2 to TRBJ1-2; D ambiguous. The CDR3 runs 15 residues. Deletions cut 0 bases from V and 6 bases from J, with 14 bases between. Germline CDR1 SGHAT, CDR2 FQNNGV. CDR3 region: CASSLDFANRDGYTF. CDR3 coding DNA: TGTGCCAGCAGCTTAGATTTCGCTAACCGGGATGGCTACACCTTC.

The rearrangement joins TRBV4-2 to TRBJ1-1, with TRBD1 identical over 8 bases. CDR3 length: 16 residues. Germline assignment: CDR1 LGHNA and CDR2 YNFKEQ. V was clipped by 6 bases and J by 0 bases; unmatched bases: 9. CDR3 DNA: TGTGCCAGCAGGACAGGGGTGAATTCCATGAACACTGAAGCTTTCTTT. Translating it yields CASRTGVNSMNTEAFF.

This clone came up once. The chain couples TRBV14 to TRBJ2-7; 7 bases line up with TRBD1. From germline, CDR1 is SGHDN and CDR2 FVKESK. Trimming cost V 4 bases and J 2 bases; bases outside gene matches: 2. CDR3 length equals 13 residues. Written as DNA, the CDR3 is TGTGCCAGCAGCCGTGGACAGGCCTACGAGCAGTACTTC. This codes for CASSRGQAYEQYF.

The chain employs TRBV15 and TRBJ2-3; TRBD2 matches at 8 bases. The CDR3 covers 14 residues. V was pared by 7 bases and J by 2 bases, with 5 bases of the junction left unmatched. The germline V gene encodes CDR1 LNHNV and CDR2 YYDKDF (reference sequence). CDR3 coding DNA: TGTGCCACCAATCCGGGAGGGGACACAGATACGCAGTATTTT. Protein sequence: CATNPGGDTDTQYF.

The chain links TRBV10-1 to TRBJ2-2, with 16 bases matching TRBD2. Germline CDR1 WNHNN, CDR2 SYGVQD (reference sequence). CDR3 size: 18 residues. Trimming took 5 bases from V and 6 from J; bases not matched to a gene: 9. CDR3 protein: CASSSGTSGGAFPGELFF. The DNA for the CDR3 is TGCGCCAGCAGTTCCGGGACTAGCGGGGGGGCCTTCCCCGGGGAGCTGTTTTTT.

CDR3 DNA sequence: TGTGCCAGCAGTTTATCGGACAGGGTGGGCGGCTACACCTTC. It translates to CASSLSDRVGGYTF. This chain uses TRBV28 with TRBJ1-2; 8 nucleotides match TRBD1. CDR3 length: 14 residues. CDR1 is MDHEN and CDR2 is SYDVKM in the germline V gene. With V trimmed by 1 base and J by 8 bases, 6 bases remained unmatched.

This CDR3 is CASSEEGRGETQYF. Written as DNA, the CDR3 is TGTGCCAGCAGTGAAGAGGGGCGAGGAGAGACCCAGTACTTC. V is TRBV2 and J is TRBJ2-5, with D maybe TRBD1 (5 bases). V lost 1 base to trimming and J lost 4 bases, with 10 bases between them. This CDR3 is 14 amino acids long. Germline values: CDR1 SNHLY, CDR2 FYNNEI.

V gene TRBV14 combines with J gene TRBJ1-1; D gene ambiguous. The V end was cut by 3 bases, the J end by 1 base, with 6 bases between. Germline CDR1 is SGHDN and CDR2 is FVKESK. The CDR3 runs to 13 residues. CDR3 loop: CASSHGRNTEAFF. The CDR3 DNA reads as TGTGCCAGCAGCCATGGCAGGAACACTGAAGCTTTCTTT.

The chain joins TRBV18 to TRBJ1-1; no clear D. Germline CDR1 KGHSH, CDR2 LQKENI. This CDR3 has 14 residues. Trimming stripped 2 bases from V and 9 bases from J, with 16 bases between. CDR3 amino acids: CASSPGHQNQQAFF. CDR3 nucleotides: TGTGCCAGCTCACCAGGGCACCAGAACCAACAAGCTTTCTTT.

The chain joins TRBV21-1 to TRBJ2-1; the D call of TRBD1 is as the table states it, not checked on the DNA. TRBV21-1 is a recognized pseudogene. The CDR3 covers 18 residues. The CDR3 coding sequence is TGTGCCAGCAGCAAAAAAGAGGGGGAGCGTGTGTACTACAATGAGCAGTTCTTC. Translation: CASSKKEGERVYYNEQFF.

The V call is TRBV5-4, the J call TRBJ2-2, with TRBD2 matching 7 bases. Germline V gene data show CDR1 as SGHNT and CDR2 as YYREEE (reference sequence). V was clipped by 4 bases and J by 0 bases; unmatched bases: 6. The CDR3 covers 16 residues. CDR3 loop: CASSLPGLSNTGELFF. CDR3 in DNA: TGTGCCAGCAGCCTACCGGGACTATCGAACACCGGGGAGCTGTTTTTT.

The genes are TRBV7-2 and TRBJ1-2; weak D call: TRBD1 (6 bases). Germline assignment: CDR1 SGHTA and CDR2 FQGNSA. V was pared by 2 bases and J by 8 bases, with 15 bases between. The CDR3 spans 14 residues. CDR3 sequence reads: CASSLYVRGEGYTF. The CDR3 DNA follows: TGTGCCAGCAGCTTATATGTCAGGGGTGAGGGCTACACCTTC. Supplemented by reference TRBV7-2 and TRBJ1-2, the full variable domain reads GAGVSQSPSNKVTEKGKDVELRCDPISGHTALYWYRQSLGQGLEFLIYFQGNSAPDKSGLPSDRFSAERTGGSVSTLTIQRTQQEDSAVYLCASSLYVRGEGYTFGSGTRLTVV.

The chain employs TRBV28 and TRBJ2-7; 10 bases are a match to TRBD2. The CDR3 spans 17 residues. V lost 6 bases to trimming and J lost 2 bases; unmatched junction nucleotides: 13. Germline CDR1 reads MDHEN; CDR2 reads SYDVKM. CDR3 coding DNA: TGTGCCAGCAGCAGGGCTAGCGGGAGTAAGCGGGCCTACGAGCAGTACTTC. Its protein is CASSRASGSKRAYEQYF.

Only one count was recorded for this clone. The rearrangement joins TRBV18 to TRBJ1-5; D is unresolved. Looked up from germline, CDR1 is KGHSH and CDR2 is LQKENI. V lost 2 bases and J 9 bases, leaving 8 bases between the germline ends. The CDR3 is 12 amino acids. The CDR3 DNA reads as TGTGCCAGCTCACCAGGGCAGATGCCCCAGCATTTT. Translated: CASSPGQMPQHF.